Each of the 31 T cell receptor beta chains below was sequenced from the same sample in a study of CD8+CD57+ T cells in acquired aplastic anemia. Profiling of TCR beta VDJ combinations and CDR3 sequences used genomic DNA as template. A single record per CDR3 protein comes from TCRdb applying MiXCR to the reads. The table lists about 160,000 distinct CDR3 sequences, roughly 47% of them singletons. The sample taken for sequencing was sorted CD4+, CD8+, or CD8+CD57+ T cells (not recorded which) from PBMCs. These receptors originate from a human donor in good health.

The genes are TRBV7-9 and TRBJ1-2; D gene unclear. The ends were cut back, 0 bases at V and 8 bases at J, with 16 bases in the middle. Looked up from germline, CDR1 is SEHNR and CDR2 is FQNEAQ (reference sequence). The CDR3 contains 15 residues. In nucleotides, the CDR3 is TGTGCCAGCAGCTTAGCTTCCAGGCGCGAATACGGCTACACCTTC. This gives the protein CASSLASRREYGYTF.

The chain uses TRBV11-1 and TRBJ2-2; D is tentatively TRBD1 or TRBD2 (5 bases each). Looked up from germline, CDR1 is SGHAT and CDR2 is FQDESV (reference sequence). The CDR3 has 16 residues. Trimming shortened V by 6 bases and J by 2 bases, and 16 bases separated the two germline ends. CDR3 in DNA: TGTGCCAGCAGTTCTCCCGGGACCCCAAACACCGGGGAGCTGTTTTTT. This sequence encodes CASSSPGTPNTGELFF.

This clonotype came up many times. The gene calls are TRBV12-3 or TRBV12-4 and TRBJ1-1, with D tentatively TRBD1 (6 bases). Trimming took off 6 bases at V and 0 bases at J, with 17 bases between the two ends. The CDR3 is 16 residues long. The CDR3 loop is CASSNVRGSMNTEAFF. CDR3 in DNA: TGTGCCAGCAGCAACGTTAGGGGGTCCATGAACACTGAAGCTTTCTTT.

This chain connects TRBV24-1 to TRBJ2-7, with unresolved D. CDR1 and CDR2 from the germline V gene are KGHDR and SFDVKD. The CDR3 is 16 residues long. V was shortened by 4 bases and J by 2 bases, with 17 bases between the two germline ends. CDR3 residues: CATSDKSSLVPYEQYF. In nucleotides, the CDR3 is TGTGCCACCAGTGACAAGTCAAGCCTTGTACCCTACGAGCAGTACTTC.

This clonotype was recorded at least ten times. V is TRBV12-3 or TRBV12-4 and J is TRBJ2-7; D is undetermined. Trimming removed 4 bases from V and 2 bases from J, with 9 bases in between. The CDR3 covers 13 residues. Here the CDR3 DNA reads TGTGCCAGCAGTTGGACGGAGACCTACGAGCAGTACTTC. It translates to CASSWTETYEQYF.

Of note for this clonotype: This may be a read error, as it is one base from a much larger clone. The chain recombines TRBV19 with TRBJ2-7, with D possibly matching TRBD1 (5 bases). Per the germline V gene, CDR1 is LNHDA and CDR2 is SQIVND (reference sequence). CDR3 length: 12 amino acids. V lost 4 bases and J 7 bases, leaving 11 bases between the germline ends. CDR3 in amino acids: CASSTQGQEQYF. In nucleotides, the CDR3 is TGTGCCAGTAGTACCCAGGGCCAGGAGCAGTACTTC.

Written as DNA, the CDR3 is TGTGCCACCAGCAGACAAAAAGGGGGCTACGAGCAGTACTTC. Its translation: CATSRQKGGYEQYF. The gene calls are TRBV15 and TRBJ2-7; the D gene is possibly TRBD1 (6 bases). V was clipped by 2 bases and J by 3 bases, with 11 bases between them. This CDR3 is 14 amino acids long. Germline V gene sequence: CDR1 LNHNV, CDR2 YYDKDF (reference sequence). The full variable domain, its missing parts supplied by reference TRBV15 and TRBJ2-7, is DAMVIQNPRYQVTQFGKPVTLSCSQTLNHNVMYWYQQKSSQAPKLLFHYYDKDFNNEADTPDNFQSRRPNTSFCFLDIRSPGLGDTAMYLCATSRQKGGYEQYFGPGTRLTVT.

This clonotype was found many times. The chain employs TRBV24-1 and TRBJ2-2; 11 positions match TRBD1. V gave up 4 bases and J gave up 9 bases; unmatched junction bases: 6. This CDR3 comprises 15 residues. Germline V gene sequence: CDR1 KGHDR, CDR2 SFDVKD. The CDR3 spells CATSEAGQGGRELFF. In DNA, the CDR3 is TGTGCCACCAGTGAAGCGGGACAGGGGGGGAGGGAGCTGTTTTTT.

The V call is TRBV7-3, the J call TRBJ1-1; D is undetermined. The CDR3 has 14 residues. Trimming left V 1 base short and J 1 base short, with 7 bases between. Germline-derived CDR1 and CDR2 are SGHTA and FQGTGA. CDR3 residues: CASSLRSENTEAFF. As DNA, the CDR3 is TGTGCCAGCAGCTTAAGGTCGGAGAACACTGAAGCTTTCTTT.

This clonotype was picked up many times. The V call is TRBV9, the J call TRBJ2-3; 10 nucleotides agree with TRBD2. Trimming cost V 8 bases and J 4 bases; bases outside gene matches: 4. CDR3 size: 13 residues. The V gene's germline CDR1 is SGDLS and CDR2 YYNGEE. The DNA for the CDR3 is TGTGCCAGTGAGCGGGGGGGGGCAGATACGCAGTATTTT. Protein sequence: CASERGGADTQYF.

The chain uses TRBV10-3 and TRBJ2-7; D may be TRBD1 (6 bases). Trimming removed 8 bases at V and 2 bases at J, with 7 bases between. Germline CDR1 ENHRY, CDR2 SYGVKD. CDR3 length: 11 residues. The DNA for the CDR3 is TGTGCCATCGGGACAACCTACGAGCAGTACTTC. This encodes CAIGTTYEQYF.

The sample holds many counts of this clonotype. The rearrangement links TRBV14 to TRBJ1-4, with a tentative D call TRBD1 (6 bases). Germline lookup yields CDR1 SGHDN and CDR2 FVKESK. Trimming stripped 5 bases from V and 0 bases from J, with 13 bases between. CDR3 length equals 16 residues. The CDR3 DNA reads as TGTGCCAGCAGCTTTGGGGGCACCACAACTAATGAAAAACTGTTTTTT. Translation: CASSFGGTTTNEKLFF.

Ten or more counts support this clonotype. The chain couples TRBV10-3 to TRBJ1-1; perhaps TRBD1 as D (6 bases). The CDR3 is 13 amino acids. In germline, CDR1 is ENHRY, CDR2 SYGVKD. The V gene lost 4 bases and the J gene lost 4 bases, with 10 bases spanning the gap. The CDR3 reads CAISAQGGTEAFF. CDR3 in DNA: TGTGCCATCAGTGCACAGGGAGGCACTGAAGCTTTCTTT.

The chain joins TRBV19 to TRBJ2-3; TRBD2 matches at 9 bases. After removal of 3 bases from V and 4 bases from J, the junction contained 5 bases not matched to a gene. CDR1 and CDR2 (germline): LNHDA, SQIVND (reference sequence). There are 15 residues in the CDR3. CDR3 protein: CASSMLAGGSDTQYF. CDR3 nucleotide sequence: TGTGCCAGTAGTATGTTGGCGGGAGGGTCAGATACGCAGTATTTT. Full variable domain (rest looked up from reference TRBV19 and TRBJ2-3): DGGITQSPKYLFRKEGQNVTLSCEQNLNHDAMYWYRQDPGQGLRLIYYSQIVNDFQKGDIAEGYSVSREKKESFPLTVTSAQKNPTAFYLCASSMLAGGSDTQYFGPGTRLTVL.

This clonotype has at least ten counts. The chain recombines TRBV29-1 with TRBJ2-7; D is possibly TRBD2 (8 bases). Germline CDR1 reads SQVTM; CDR2 reads ANQGSEA. The CDR3 spans 18 residues. In DNA form, the CDR3 reads TGCAGACCTATAAAAACAGGGGAAGCGGGAGAAGGAACCTACGAGCAGTACTTC. Its translation: CRPIKTGEAGEGTYEQYF.

This rearrangement joins TRBV12-3 or TRBV12-4 to TRBJ1-1; no reliable D call. The CDR3 runs to 14 residues. V was trimmed by 8 bases and J by 7 bases, leaving 20 bases between them. CDR3 sequence reads: CASRRLAAYNEAFF. The CDR3 DNA is TGTGCCAGCCGTCGACTAGCGGCCTACAATGAAGCTTTCTTT.

The V call is TRBV5-8, the J call TRBJ2-7, with 12 bases lining up with TRBD1. Germline CDR1 SGHTS, CDR2 YDEGEE. This CDR3 is built from 15 residues. The V gene end was trimmed by 3 bases and the J gene end by 0 bases; junction bases not matched to a gene: 1. This CDR3 is CASSSGQGASYEQYF. CDR3 DNA sequence: TGTGCCAGCAGCTCGGGACAGGGGGCCTCCTACGAGCAGTACTTC.

Ten or more counts support this clonotype. The chain combines TRBV12-3 or TRBV12-4 with TRBJ2-2; 7 nucleotides align to TRBD1. Losses at the gene ends were 5 bases for V and 3 bases for J; bases not matched to a gene: 9. This CDR3 has 16 amino acids. The CDR3 sequence is CASSPPQGSDTGELFF. The CDR3 region has the DNA TGTGCCAGCAGTCCACCACAGGGGTCTGACACCGGGGAGCTGTTTTTT.

The chain combines TRBV7-8 with TRBJ2-5; D not certain. V was cut by 1 base and J by 2 bases, with 8 bases left in between. The CDR3 is 14 residues long. The V gene's germline CDR1 is SGHVS and CDR2 FQNEAQ. The CDR3 reads CASSLDLTQETQYF. The CDR3 DNA sequence: TGTGCCAGCAGCTTAGATTTGACACAAGAGACCCAGTACTTC.

The chain carries TRBV2 and TRBJ1-2, with D possibly being TRBD1 (5 bases). Trimming took off 5 bases at V and 8 bases at J, with 15 bases between the two ends. The germline CDR1 and CDR2 sequences are SNHLY and FYNNEI. CDR3 length: 13 amino acids. This chain's CDR3 is CASSRGELGGYTF. CDR3 nucleotide sequence: TGTGCCAGCAGTAGGGGAGAGCTGGGCGGCTACACCTTC.

Regarding this clonotype: A single base separates this from a much larger clone, so it may be a read error. The rearrangement uses TRBV29-1 and TRBJ1-1; D not certain. V was trimmed by 7 bases and J by 6 bases, leaving 12 bases between them. This CDR3 is 11 amino acids long. Per germline, CDR1 SQVTM and CDR2 ANQGSEA. The CDR3 reads CSGSRGPEAFF. CDR3 DNA: TGCAGCGGGAGCCGAGGGCCTGAAGCTTTCTTT.

The V gene is TRBV7-8, the J gene TRBJ2-5, with 8 bases that match TRBD1. Germline trimming cut 3 bases from V and 1 base from J; bases unmatched to any gene: 4. The CDR3 has 15 residues. The germline V gene encodes CDR1 SGHVS and CDR2 FQNEAQ. DNA of the CDR3: TGTGCCAGCAGCTTCAGGACAGGGTTCCAAGAGACCCAGTACTTC. Its translation: CASSFRTGFQETQYF.

This clonotype has a count of ten or more. The chain couples TRBV19 to TRBJ1-4; no clear D. This CDR3 has 12 amino acids. Germline-derived CDR1 and CDR2 are LNHDA and SQIVND (reference sequence). V was shortened by 6 bases and J by 10 bases, with 12 bases between the two germline ends. The CDR3 is CASSRDPVKLFF. CDR3 coding DNA: TGTGCCAGTAGCCGGGATCCGGTAAAACTGTTTTTT.

The sample holds one count of this clonotype. Being one base from a much bigger clone, this may be a read error. The chain links TRBV7-3 to TRBJ2-7, with 9 positions matching TRBD2. The V segment lost 5 bases and the J segment 7 bases; nucleotides outside the gene matches: 15. The CDR3 is made up of 16 amino acids. The V gene's germline CDR1 is SGHTA and CDR2 FQGTGA. CDR3 protein: CASSAGGTSRYNEQYF. CDR3 coding DNA: TGTGCCAGCAGCGCGGGGGGGACCAGTAGGTACAATGAGCAGTACTTC. The full variable domain, completed using reference TRBV7-3 and TRBJ2-7, is GAGVSQTPSNKVTEKGKYVELRCDPISGHTALYWYRQSLGQGPEFLIYFQGTGAADDSGLPNDRFFAVRPEGSVSTLKIQRTERGDSAVYLCASSAGGTSRYNEQYFGPGTRLTVT.

This rearrangement joins TRBV30 to TRBJ1-1, with 12 positions matching TRBD1. The CDR3 is 15 amino acids. CDR1 is GTSNPN and CDR2 is SVGIG in the germline V gene (reference sequence). The V gene end was trimmed by 3 bases and the J gene end by 0 bases; junction bases not matched to a gene: 2. The CDR3 DNA sequence: TGTGCCTGGAGCAGGGACAGGGGGCTGAACACTGAAGCTTTCTTT. Amino acids: CAWSRDRGLNTEAFF.

The J gene is TRBJ1-1, the V gene TRBV19, with D maybe TRBD1 (6 bases). Germline V gene sequence: CDR1 LNHDA, CDR2 SQIVND (reference sequence). Trimming removed 5 bases from V and 0 bases from J, with 13 bases in between. The CDR3 extends over 15 amino acids. The CDR3 DNA reads TGTGCCAGTAGTTCCTGGACAGCCTTGAACACTGAAGCTTTCTTT. The encoded protein is CASSSWTALNTEAFF.

The rearrangement joins TRBV11-2 to TRBJ2-3; tentatively, D is TRBD1 or TRBD2 (7 bases each). Between the trimmed V and J ends, which lost 5 bases and 0 bases, there was a span of 15 bases. Germline V gene sequence: CDR1 SGHAT, CDR2 FQNNGV. This CDR3 has 16 residues. In DNA, the CDR3 is TGTGCCAGCAGCATAGGGGGGGACAGAAGCACAGATACGCAGTATTTT. It specifies CASSIGGDRSTDTQYF.

This clonotype was detected a few times. It may be a read error: a sequence one base away is much more abundant. This sequence joins TRBV10-3 and TRBJ1-5; 8 positions agree with TRBD1. Germline values: CDR1 ENHRY, CDR2 SYGVKD. The ends lost 11 bases at V and 5 bases at J; junction bases unmatched: 8. The CDR3 totals 13 residues. For the CDR3, the DNA is TGTGCCGGCAGTTTGGGACAGGATCAGCCCCAGCATTTT. Its protein product is CAGSLGQDQPQHF.

This chain uses TRBV27 with TRBJ1-4, with TRBD1 matching 7 bases. With 7 bases clipped from V and 1 base from J, the junction kept 15 bases outside the gene matches. Germline-derived CDR1 and CDR2 are MNHEY and SMNVEV (reference sequence). The CDR3 has 18 amino acids. In nucleotides, the CDR3 is TGTGCCAGCAATCCGACAGGGAGGTACCTCCGAACTAATGAAAAACTGTTTTTT. Amino acids: CASNPTGRYLRTNEKLFF. The variable domain in full, with the rest retrieved from reference TRBV27 and TRBJ1-4, is EAQVTQNPRYLITVTGKKLTVTCSQNMNHEYMSWYRQDPGLGLRQIYYSMNVEVTDKGDVPEGYKVSRKEKRNFPLILESPSPNQTSLYFCASNPTGRYLRTNEKLFFGSGTQLSVL.

For this clonotype: The junction departs from the called germline gene at one end, perhaps through a read error. The chain is built from TRBV6-2 or TRBV6-3 and TRBJ1-1, with a possible D match to TRBD1 (5 bases). CDR1 MNHEY and CDR2 SVGEGT come from the germline V gene. The CDR3 covers 12 residues. CDR3 bases: TGTGCCTGCAGGGAAGAGAGCACTGAAGCTTTCTTT. Its translation: CACREESTEAFF.

Concerning this clonotype itself: A much larger clone lies one base from this, so it may be a read error. V and J are TRBV6-2 or TRBV6-3 and TRBJ2-6; TRBD1 aligns across 8 bases. The CDR3 extends over 18 amino acids. CDR1 MNHEY and CDR2 SVGEGT come from the germline V gene. The CDR3 loop is CASSYLGTGLPGADVLTF. The CDR3 DNA reads TGTGCCAGCAGTTACCTCGGGACAGGCTTGCCTGGGGCCGACGTCCTGACTTTC.